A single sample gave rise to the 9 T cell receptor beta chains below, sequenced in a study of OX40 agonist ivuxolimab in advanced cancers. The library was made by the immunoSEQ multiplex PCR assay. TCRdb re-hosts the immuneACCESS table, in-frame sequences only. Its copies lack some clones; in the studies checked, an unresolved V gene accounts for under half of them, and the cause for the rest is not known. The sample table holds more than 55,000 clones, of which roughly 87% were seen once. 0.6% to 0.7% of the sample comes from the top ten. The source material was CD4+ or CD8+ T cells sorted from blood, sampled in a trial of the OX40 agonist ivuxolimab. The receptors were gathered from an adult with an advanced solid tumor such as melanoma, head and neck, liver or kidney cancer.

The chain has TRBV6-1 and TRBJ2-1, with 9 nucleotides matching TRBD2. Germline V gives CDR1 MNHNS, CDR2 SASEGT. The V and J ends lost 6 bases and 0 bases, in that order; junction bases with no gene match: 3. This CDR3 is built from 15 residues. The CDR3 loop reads CASSLAGISYNEQFF. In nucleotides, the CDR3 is TGTGCCAGCAGCCTAGCGGGAATCTCCTACAATGAGCAGTTCTTC.

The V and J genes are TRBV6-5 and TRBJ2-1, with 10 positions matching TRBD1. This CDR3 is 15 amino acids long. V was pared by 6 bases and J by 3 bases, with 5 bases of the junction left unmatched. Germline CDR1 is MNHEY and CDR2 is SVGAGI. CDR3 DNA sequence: TGTGCCAGCAGATCCGGGACAGGGGTCTACAATGAGCAGTTCTTC. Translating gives CASRSGTGVYNEQFF.

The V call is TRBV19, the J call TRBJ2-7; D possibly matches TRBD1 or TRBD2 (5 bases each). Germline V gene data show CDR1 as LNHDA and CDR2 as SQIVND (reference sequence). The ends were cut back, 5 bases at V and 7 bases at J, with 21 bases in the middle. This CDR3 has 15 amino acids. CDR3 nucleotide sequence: TGTGCCAGTAGTGTCCAGGGTATTACTACGGGAGAGCAGTACTTC. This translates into CASSVQGITTGEQYF.

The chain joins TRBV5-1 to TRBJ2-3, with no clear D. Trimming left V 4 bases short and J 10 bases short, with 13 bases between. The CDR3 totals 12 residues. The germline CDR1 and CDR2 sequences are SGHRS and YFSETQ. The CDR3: CASSPLGSPQYF. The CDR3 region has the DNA TGCGCCAGCAGCCCCCTAGGTAGTCCGCAGTATTTT.

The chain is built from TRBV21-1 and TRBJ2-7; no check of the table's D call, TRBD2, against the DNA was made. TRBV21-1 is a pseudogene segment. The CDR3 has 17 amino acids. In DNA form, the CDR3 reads TGTGCCAGCAGCAAACGGGGAAAAGGGAACCTATCCTACGAGCAGTACTTC. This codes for CASSKRGKGNLSYEQYF.

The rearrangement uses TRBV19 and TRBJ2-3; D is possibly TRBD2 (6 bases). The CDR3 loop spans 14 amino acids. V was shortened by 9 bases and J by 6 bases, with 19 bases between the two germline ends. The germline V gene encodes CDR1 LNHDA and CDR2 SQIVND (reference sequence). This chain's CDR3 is CASTRGRAGDTQYF. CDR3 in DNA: TGTGCCAGCACCCGGGGGAGAGCAGGGGATACGCAGTATTTT.

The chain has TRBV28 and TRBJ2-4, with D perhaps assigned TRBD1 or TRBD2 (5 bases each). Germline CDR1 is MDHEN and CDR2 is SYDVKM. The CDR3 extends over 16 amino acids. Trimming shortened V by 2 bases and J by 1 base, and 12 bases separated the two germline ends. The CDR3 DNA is TGTGCCAGCAGTTTAATTTCAGGGACCGCCAAAAACATTCAGTACTTC. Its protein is CASSLISGTAKNIQYF. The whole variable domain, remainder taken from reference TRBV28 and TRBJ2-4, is DVKVTQSSRYLVKRTGEKVFLECVQDMDHENMFWYRQDPGLGLRLIYFSYDVKMKEKGDIPEGYSVSREKKERFSLILESASTNQTSMYLCASSLISGTAKNIQYFGAGTRLSVL.

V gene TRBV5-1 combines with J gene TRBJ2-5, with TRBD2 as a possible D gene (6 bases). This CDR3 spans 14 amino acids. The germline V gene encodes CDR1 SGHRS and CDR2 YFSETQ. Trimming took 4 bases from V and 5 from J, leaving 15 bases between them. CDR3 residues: CASSPAAGRETQYF. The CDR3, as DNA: TGCGCCAGCAGCCCCGCTGCAGGGAGGGAGACCCAGTACTTC.

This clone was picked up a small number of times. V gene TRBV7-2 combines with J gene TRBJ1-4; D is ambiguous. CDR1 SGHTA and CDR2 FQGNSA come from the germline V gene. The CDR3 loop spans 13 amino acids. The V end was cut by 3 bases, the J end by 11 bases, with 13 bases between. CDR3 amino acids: CASSFPTEGKLFF. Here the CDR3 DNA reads TGTGCCAGCAGCTTTCCAACCGAGGGTAAACTGTTTTTT.